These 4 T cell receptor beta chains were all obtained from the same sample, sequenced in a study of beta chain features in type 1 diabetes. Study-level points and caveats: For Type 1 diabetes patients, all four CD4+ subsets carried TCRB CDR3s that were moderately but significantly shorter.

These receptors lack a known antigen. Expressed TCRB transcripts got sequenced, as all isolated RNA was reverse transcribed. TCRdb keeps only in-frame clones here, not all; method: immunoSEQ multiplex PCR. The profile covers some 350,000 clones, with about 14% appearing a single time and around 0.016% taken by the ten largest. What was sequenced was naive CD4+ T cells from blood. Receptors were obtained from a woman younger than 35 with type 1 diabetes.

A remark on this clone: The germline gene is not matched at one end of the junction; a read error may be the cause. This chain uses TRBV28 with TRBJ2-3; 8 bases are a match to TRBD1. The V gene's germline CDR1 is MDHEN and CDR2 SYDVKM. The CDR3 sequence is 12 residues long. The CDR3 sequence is CASSPWDRPTHF. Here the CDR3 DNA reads TGTGCCAGCAGTCCATGGGACAGGCCCACGCATTTT.

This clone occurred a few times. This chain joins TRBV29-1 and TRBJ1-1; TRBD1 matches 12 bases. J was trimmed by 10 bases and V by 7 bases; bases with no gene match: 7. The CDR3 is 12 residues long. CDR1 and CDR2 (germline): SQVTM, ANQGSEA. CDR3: CSAGQGAGLAFF. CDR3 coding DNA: TGCAGCGCGGGACAGGGGGCTGGGCTAGCTTTCTTT.

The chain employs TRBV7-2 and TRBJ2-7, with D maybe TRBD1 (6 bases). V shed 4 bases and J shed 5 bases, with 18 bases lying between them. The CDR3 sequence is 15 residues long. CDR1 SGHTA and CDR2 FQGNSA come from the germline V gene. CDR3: CASSSAQGTINEQYF. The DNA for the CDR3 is TGTGCCAGCAGCTCGGCACAGGGTACGATCAACGAGCAGTACTTC. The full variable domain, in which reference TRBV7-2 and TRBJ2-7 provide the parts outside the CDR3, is GAGVSQSPSNKVTEKGKDVELRCDPISGHTALYWYRQSLGQGLEFLIYFQGNSAPDKSGLPSDRFSAERTGGSVSTLTIQRTQQEDSAVYLCASSSAQGTINEQYFGPGTRLTVT.

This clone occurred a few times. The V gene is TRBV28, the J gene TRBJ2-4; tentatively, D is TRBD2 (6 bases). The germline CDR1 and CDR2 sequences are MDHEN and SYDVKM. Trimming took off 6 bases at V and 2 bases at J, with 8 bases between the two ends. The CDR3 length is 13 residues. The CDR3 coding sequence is TGTGCCAGCAGCAGCGGGCCCAAAAACATTCAGTACTTC. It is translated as CASSSGPKNIQYF.